This T cell receptor (beta chain) is from a study of T-cell memory formation after mild COVID-19. The ends lost 3 bases at V and 5 bases at J; junction bases unmatched: 18. The CDR3 sequence is 19 residues long. The germline V gene encodes CDR1 MDHEN and CDR2 SYDVKM. TCRdb reanalysed the 5' RACE reads using MiXCR and keeps one entry per CDR3 protein. This repertoire shows 210,000 or so distinct CDR3 sequences, about 17% found once; its top ten account for 2% to 3%. The chain has TRBV28 and TRBJ2-3, with 9 nucleotides matching TRBD2. The receptor was derived from an adult woman who had mild COVID-19 (a few samples of this study predate the infection). Cell type and time point are not known. Sequencing was carried out using PBMCs or a T cell subset sorted from them (not recorded which). CDR3 amino acids: CASSFLADWGAGGGDTQYF. CDR3 coding DNA: TGTGCCAGCAGTTTCCTAGCCGACTGGGGAGCGGGGGGTGGAGATACGCAGTATTTT.